This record concerns one T cell receptor beta chain sequence. Its antigen is undetermined. Each CDR3 protein is one row after TCRdb ran MiXCR on the 5' RACE reads. The repertoire holds 110,000 to 150,000 distinct CDR3 sequences, with about 14% as singletons. The source of the sample is a study of T-cell memory formation after mild COVID-19. Across the whole study: Most TCR clusters belonged to a single donor.

Study outcomes and limitations: Memory cells collected pre-infection included some clones that later responded, suggesting cross-reactive memory joined.

The ends were cut back, 3 bases at V and 10 bases at J, with 15 bases in the middle. CDR3 length equals 13 residues. The chain is built from TRBV12-3 or TRBV12-4 and TRBJ1-1, with a weak D call TRBD1 (6 bases). The receptor comes from an adult woman who had mild COVID-19 (a few samples of this study predate the infection). Cell type and time point are not known. The sample was PBMCs or a T cell subset sorted from them (not recorded which). The CDR3 bases are TGTGCCAGCAGTTTCCCAACAGGGCTGGGAGCTTTCTTT. This encodes CASSFPTGLGAFF.